This T cell receptor (beta chain) is drawn from a study of blood T cells in healthy people across ages. Combining a sample-barcoded 5' primer with a J-beta primer mix, a second PCR ran for about 6 to 12 cycles. A single record per CDR3 protein comes from TCRdb applying MiXCR to the 5' RACE reads. Here the sample spans 750,000 to 1,000,000 distinct CDR3 sequences, under 35% being singletons. This CDR3 is built from 15 residues. In germline, CDR1 is MGHRA, CDR2 YSYEKL. V gave up 3 bases and J gave up 7 bases; unmatched junction bases: 9. This same sample was also taken into another study, of T cells of mothers and their children.

The rearrangement links TRBV4-1 to TRBJ1-2; 9 positions match TRBD1. The sequenced material came from blood. The clonotype was recovered from a woman aged 40 to 50 in good health. The CDR3 nucleotides are TGCGCCAGCAGCCAGCTTTGGACAGGGGATCCTGGCTACACCTTC. Translated: CASSQLWTGDPGYTF.